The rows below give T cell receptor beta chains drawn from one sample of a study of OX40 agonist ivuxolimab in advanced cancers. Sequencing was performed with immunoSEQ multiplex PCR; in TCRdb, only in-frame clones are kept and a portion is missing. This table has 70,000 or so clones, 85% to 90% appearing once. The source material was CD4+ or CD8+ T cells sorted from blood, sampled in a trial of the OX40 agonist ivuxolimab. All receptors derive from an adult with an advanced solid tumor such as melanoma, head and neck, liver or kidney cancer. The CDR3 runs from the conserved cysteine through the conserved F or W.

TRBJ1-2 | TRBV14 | CASSQATGLKGYTF
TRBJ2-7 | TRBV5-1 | CASSPDRFYEQYF
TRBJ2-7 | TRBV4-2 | CASSQEVGGSYEQYF
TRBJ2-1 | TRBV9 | CASSLEMSSYNEQFF
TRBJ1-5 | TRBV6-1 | CASSDNIIRDQPQHF
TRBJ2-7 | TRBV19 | CASRRGLDVPSEQYF
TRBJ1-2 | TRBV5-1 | CASSLTGRGDGYTF
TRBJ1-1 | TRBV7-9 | CASSLAGGNTEAFF
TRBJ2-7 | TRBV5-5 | CASSLQVSYEQYF
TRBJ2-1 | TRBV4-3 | CASSQDGWNEQFF
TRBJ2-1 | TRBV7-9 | CASTSRRVLAGGYNEQFF
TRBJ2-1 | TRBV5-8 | CASSLAGASYNEQFF
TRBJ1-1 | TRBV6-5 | CASSYVQGGEAFF
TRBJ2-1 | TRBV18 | CASSPPGTSSGEQFF
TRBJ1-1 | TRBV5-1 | CASSTGQGNTEAFF
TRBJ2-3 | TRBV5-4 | CASSLRWGQDTDTQYF
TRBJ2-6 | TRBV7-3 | CASRAGSGANVLTF
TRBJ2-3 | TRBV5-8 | CASSYRSTDTQYF
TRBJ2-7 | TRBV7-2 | CASSFLAGVTYEQYF
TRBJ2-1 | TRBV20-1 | CSARPIDEQFF
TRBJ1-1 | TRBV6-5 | CASSNRGAGNTEAFF
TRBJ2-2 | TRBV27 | CASSLRLAGGPGELFF
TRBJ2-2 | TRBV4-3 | CASSSGQLNTGELFF
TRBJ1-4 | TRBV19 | CASSLRRESGNEKLFF
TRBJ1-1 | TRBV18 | CASSLSGDRGNTEAFF
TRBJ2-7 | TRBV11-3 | CASRLLRGRSSYEQYF
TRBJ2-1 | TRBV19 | CASSKGVRLAGENEQFF